The T cell receptor (beta chain) described here comes from a study of blood T cell repertoires in COVID-19. For the study at large: The analysed material was cDNA or gDNA that came from T cells, B-cell-depleted T cells, or PBMCs.

The CDR3 sequence is 16 residues long. CDR1 and CDR2 (germline): LGHNA, YSLEER. V dropped 2 bases and J dropped 4; count of bases not matched to a gene: 3. Assay used: immunoSEQ multiplex PCR; TCRdb lists only in-frame clones, some missing. This sample carries fewer than 200,000 clones, 80% to 90% of them seen once, and the ten largest clones take about 1.9%. The sequencing sample was made of peripheral blood. The receptor was derived from a man aged 18 to 35 who had recovered from COVID-19. The chain recombines TRBV4-3 with TRBJ2-3; TRBD2 aligns across 13 bases. CDR3 coding DNA: TGCGCCAGCAGCCAACAACTAGCGGGAGGGCCAGATACGCAGTATTTT. Its protein is CASSQQLAGGPDTQYF.